This entry describes one T cell receptor (beta chain). The CDR3 consists of 14 residues. The V and J ends lost 2 bases and 8 bases respectively, with 12 bases between them. Germline CDR1 MGHRA, CDR2 YSYEKL. This entry comes from a study of CD8+ T cells in alopecia areata. Lesional scalp punch biopsies and peripheral blood were collected from alopecia areata patients. cDNA prepared by RNA extraction and subsequent reverse transcription served as the template for sequencing. The method was immunoSEQ multiplex PCR; TCRdb's version includes in-frame clones alone and lacks a portion of them. Here the sample spans 200,000 to 250,000 clones, 50% to 60% being singletons.

The TCR sequence derives from a human donor with alopecia areata. The chain combines TRBV4-1 with TRBJ1-4; weak D call: TRBD1 (6 bases). The sequenced sample was CD4+ T cells sorted from blood, obtained at week 0. CDR3 bases: TGCGCCAGCAGCCAAACAGGGCGTCTGGAAAAACTGTTTTTT. Amino acids: CASSQTGRLEKLFF.